This entry lists 19 T cell receptor beta chains sequenced from one sample in a study of T cell changes during pregnancy in multiple sclerosis. This table comes from immunoSEQ multiplex PCR, and its TCRdb copy is limited to in-frame clones, with some not included. Of 73,000 or so clones in the sample, about 90% were seen once. Sequenced material: peripheral blood, taken in the second trimester of pregnancy. Receptor source: a female donor with multiple sclerosis, enrolled in a pregnancy study.

This chain's CDR3 is CASSLGQGIRAFF. CDR3 DNA: TGTGCCAGCAGCTTGGGACAGGGGATCAGGGCTTTCTTT. The J gene is TRBJ1-1, the V gene TRBV5-6; 8 positions match TRBD1. Germline CDR1 and CDR2: SGHDT and YYEEEE. This CDR3 is built from 13 residues. J gave up 11 bases and V 0 bases, and 6 bases lay outside the gene matches.

The chain couples TRBV6-5 to TRBJ1-1; 8 nucleotides agree with TRBD1. V gave up 4 bases and J gave up 3 bases; unmatched junction bases: 7. This CDR3 is built from 15 residues. CDR1 and CDR2 from the germline V gene are MNHEY and SVGAGI. In nucleotides, the CDR3 is TGTGCCAGCAGTTTCGACAGGGGTGGGGACACTGAAGCTTTCTTT. Translation: CASSFDRGGDTEAFF.

The genes are TRBV29-1 and TRBJ1-1, with unresolved D. V was clipped by 6 bases and J by 4 bases, with 15 bases between them. CDR1 SQVTM and CDR2 ANQGSEA come from the germline V gene. The CDR3 sequence is 13 residues long. The CDR3 DNA is TGCAGCGTCCGGGAAGCAGAGTCCACTGAAGCTTTCTTT. Protein sequence: CSVREAESTEAFF.

The V call is TRBV6-5, the J call TRBJ1-1; 8 bases map to TRBD1. Trimming cost V 4 bases and J 4 bases; bases outside gene matches: 5. From germline, CDR1 is MNHEY and CDR2 SVGAGI. CDR3 size: 14 residues. The CDR3: CASSLDRVVTEAFF. The CDR3, as DNA: TGTGCCAGCAGTTTGGACAGGGTTGTCACTGAAGCTTTCTTT.

The rearrangement uses TRBV15 and TRBJ2-4; 12 positions agree with TRBD1. With V trimmed by 5 bases and J by 2 bases, 4 bases remained unmatched. The CDR3 length is 16 residues. CDR1 is LNHNV and CDR2 is YYDKDF in the germline V gene (reference sequence). The CDR3 nucleotides read TGTGCCACCAGCGGGGACAGGGGGCGAACCAAAAACATTCAGTACTTC. It translates to CATSGDRGRTKNIQYF.

The chain employs TRBV10-1 and TRBJ2-7, with 12 bases that match TRBD1. The ends lost 7 bases at V and 7 bases at J; junction bases unmatched: 11. The germline gives CDR1 WNHNN, CDR2 SYGVQD (reference sequence). This CDR3 has 15 residues. In DNA, the CDR3 is TGCGCCAGCAATTCTACGGGACAGGGGGCGAAGGAGCAGTACTTC. Translated: CASNSTGQGAKEQYF.

The chain carries TRBV7-6 and TRBJ2-5; TRBD2 agrees at 11 bases. V trimming: 5 bases; J trimming: 4 bases; junction bases outside the gene matches: 6. CDR1 and CDR2 from the germline V gene are SGHVS and FNYEAQ. CDR3 length: 15 amino acids. In DNA, the CDR3 is TGTGCCAGCAGCAACCGACTAGCGGGGATAGAGACCCAGTACTTC. It is translated as CASSNRLAGIETQYF.

This chain uses TRBV7-9 with TRBJ2-3; 10 positions match TRBD1. Per germline, CDR1 SEHNR and CDR2 FQNEAQ (reference sequence). The CDR3 is 18 residues long. The J segment lost 8 bases and the V segment lost 5 bases, leaving 19 bases of the junction unmatched. The DNA for the CDR3 is TGTGCCAGCAGCCCACCCCCAGGACAGGGGGTTTTAGTAGGTACGCAGTATTTT. Translated: CASSPPPGQGVLVGTQYF. The full variable domain, completed using reference TRBV7-9 and TRBJ2-3, is DTGVSQNPRHKITKRGQNVTFRCDPISEHNRLYWYRQTLGQGPEFLTYFQNEAQLEKSRLLSDRFSAERPKGSFSTLEIQRTEQGDSAMYLCASSPPPGQGVLVGTQYFGPGTRLTVL.

CDR3 sequence reads: CASGPSGSNTEAFF. The DNA for the CDR3 is TGTGCTAGTGGACCCTCAGGGTCAAACACTGAAGCTTTCTTT. The chain couples TRBV12-5 to TRBJ1-1; D might be TRBD1 (5 bases). The V and J ends lost 6 bases and 2 bases respectively, with 13 bases between them. The CDR3 extends over 14 amino acids. In germline, CDR1 is LGHNT, CDR2 FRNRAP.

The chain combines TRBV30 with TRBJ2-7, with D unresolved. From germline, CDR1 is GTSNPN and CDR2 SVGIG (reference sequence). This CDR3 has 17 residues. V dropped 2 bases and J dropped 1 base, with 21 bases sitting between them. The CDR3 here is CAWSQSRPVGFSYEQYF. The CDR3 DNA is TGTGCCTGGAGTCAATCTAGGCCAGTCGGATTTTCCTACGAGCAGTACTTC.

This chain connects TRBV9 to TRBJ2-5, with 13 bases identical to TRBD2. Germline CDR1 is SGDLS and CDR2 is YYNGEE. With 3 bases clipped from V and 2 bases from J, the junction kept 4 bases outside the gene matches. This CDR3 has 16 residues. Here the CDR3 reads CASSAPGLAGQETQYF. The CDR3 bases are TGTGCCAGCAGCGCGCCGGGACTAGCGGGGCAAGAGACCCAGTACTTC. The full variable domain, with the rest looked up from reference TRBV9 and TRBJ2-5, is DSGVTQTPKHLITATGQRVTLRCSPRSGDLSVYWYQQSLDQGLQFLIQYYNGEERAKGNILERFSAQQFPDLHSELNLSSLELGDSALYFCASSAPGLAGQETQYFGPGTRLLVL.

The CDR3 here is CAGGVLGNYGYTF. In DNA, the CDR3 is TGTGCCGGGGGGGTTTTGGGTAACTATGGCTACACCTTC. This chain connects TRBV2 to TRBJ1-2; tentative D call: TRBD1 (5 bases). The CDR3 is 13 amino acids. In germline, CDR1 is SNHLY, CDR2 FYNNEI. Trimming left V 11 bases short and J 1 base short, with 14 bases between. Full variable domain (remainder filled in from reference TRBV2 and TRBJ1-2): EPEVTQTPSHQVTQMGQEVILRCVPISNHLYFYWYRQILGQKVEFLVSFYNNEISEKSEIFDDQFSVERPDGSNFTLKIRSTKLEDSAMYFCAGGVLGNYGYTFGSGTRLTVV.

V usage is TRBV19 and J usage is TRBJ1-2, with 8 bases aligning to TRBD1. J gave up 5 bases and V 5 bases, and 10 bases lay outside the gene matches. Per germline, CDR1 LNHDA and CDR2 SQIVND (reference sequence). The CDR3 runs 15 residues. The CDR3 sequence: CASSLGQGPLYGYTF. The CDR3 DNA is TGTGCCAGTAGTCTCGGACAGGGACCCCTTTATGGCTACACCTTC.

V gene TRBV19 combines with J gene TRBJ1-2; TRBD1 agrees at 10 bases. The CDR3 covers 14 residues. V was clipped by 6 bases and J by 3 bases; unmatched bases: 4. Germline lookup yields CDR1 LNHDA and CDR2 SQIVND (reference sequence). The CDR3 DNA sequence: TGTGCCAGTAGCCGACAGGGGGCGGACTATGGCTACACCTTC. This sequence encodes CASSRQGADYGYTF.

This clone was picked up a small number of times. The V gene is TRBV5-6, the J gene TRBJ1-1; 11 nucleotides line up with TRBD1. The V gene end was trimmed by 7 bases and the J gene end by 0 bases; junction bases not matched to a gene: 8. Germline V gene sequence: CDR1 SGHDT, CDR2 YYEEEE. This CDR3 has 16 residues. This chain's CDR3 is CASSGQGASMNTEAFF. Written as DNA, the CDR3 is TGTGCCAGCTCTGGACAGGGGGCGTCGATGAACACTGAAGCTTTCTTT.

The rearrangement joins TRBV18 to TRBJ2-7; possibly TRBD1 for D (7 bases). V gave up 6 bases and J gave up 3 bases, with 21 bases separating them. The CDR3 spans 16 residues. Germline CDR1 and CDR2: KGHSH and LQKENI. CDR3 sequence: CASSNRDSQGGYEQYF. In DNA, the CDR3 is TGTGCCAGCTCTAACCGGGACTCCCAGGGGGGCTACGAGCAGTACTTC.

The V call is TRBV19, the J call TRBJ2-1, with 14 bases matching TRBD2. CDR1 and CDR2 (germline): LNHDA, SQIVND (reference sequence). This CDR3 comprises 17 residues. J gave up 4 bases and V 8 bases, and 10 bases lay outside the gene matches. In nucleotides, the CDR3 is TGTGCCAGTTGCATTCACGGGACTAGCGGGGGATACAATGAGCAGTTCTTC. Translation gives CASCIHGTSGGYNEQFF.

This rearrangement joins TRBV30 to TRBJ1-2; TRBD1 matches at 8 bases. Germline V lookup: CDR1 GTSNPN, CDR2 SVGIG (reference sequence). V gave up 1 base and J gave up 6 bases; unmatched junction bases: 4. This CDR3 contains 13 residues. The CDR3 loop is CAWSEDRANGYTF. DNA of the CDR3: TGTGCCTGGAGTGAGGACAGGGCAAATGGCTACACCTTC.

This clone appeared a single time. In DNA, the CDR3 is TGTGCCAGCAGCCCCAAGAGGTTAACTCTCACAGATACGCAGTATTTT. It translates to CASSPKRLTLTDTQYF. The J gene is TRBJ2-3, the V gene TRBV7-2; D gene unclear. Per the germline V gene, CDR1 is SGHTA and CDR2 is FQGNSA. Trimming stripped 5 bases from V and 2 bases from J, with 17 bases between. The CDR3 sequence is 16 residues long.